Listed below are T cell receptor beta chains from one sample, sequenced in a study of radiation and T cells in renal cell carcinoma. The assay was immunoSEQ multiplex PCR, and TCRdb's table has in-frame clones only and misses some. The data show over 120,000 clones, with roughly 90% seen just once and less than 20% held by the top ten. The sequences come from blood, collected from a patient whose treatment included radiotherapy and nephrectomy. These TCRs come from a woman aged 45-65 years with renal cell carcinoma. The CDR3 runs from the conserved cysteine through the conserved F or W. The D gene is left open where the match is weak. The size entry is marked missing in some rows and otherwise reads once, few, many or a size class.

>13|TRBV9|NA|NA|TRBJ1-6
CASSVDYNSPLHF
TGTGCCAGCAGCGTAGATTATAATTCACCCCTCCACTTT
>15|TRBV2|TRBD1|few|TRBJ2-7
CASTAVGQAVYEQYF
TGTGCCAGCACCGCGGTGGGACAGGCAGTCTACGAGCAGTACTTC
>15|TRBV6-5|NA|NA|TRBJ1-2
CASSYSREGSSGYTF
TGTGCCAGCAGTTACTCTAGGGAGGGGTCGTCTGGCTACACCTTC
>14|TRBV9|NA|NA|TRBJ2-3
CASKGGVSTDTQYF
TGTGCCAGCAAAGGAGGGGTTAGCACAGATACGCAGTATTTT
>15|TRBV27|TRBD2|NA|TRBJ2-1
CASSLLAGANNEQFF
TGTGCCAGCAGTTTACTAGCGGGGGCCAACAATGAGCAGTTCTTC
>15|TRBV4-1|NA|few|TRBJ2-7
CASSQGYGETYEQYF
TGCGCCAGCAGCCAAGGGTACGGCGAAACCTACGAGCAGTACTTC
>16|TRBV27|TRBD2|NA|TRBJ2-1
CASSGAWTSVYNEQFF
TGTGCCAGCAGTGGGGCATGGACTAGCGTATACAATGAGCAGTTCTTC
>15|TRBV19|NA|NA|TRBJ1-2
CASSMAFDSSYGYTF
TGTGCCAGTAGTATGGCCTTCGATAGTTCCTATGGCTACACCTTC
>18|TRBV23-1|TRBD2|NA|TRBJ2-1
CASSHHNLAGICEDEQFF
TGCGCCAGCAGTCACCATAATCTAGCGGGGATTTGTGAGGATGAGCAGTTCTTC
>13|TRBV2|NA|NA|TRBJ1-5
CASSEDTHQPQHF
TGTGCCAGCAGTGAAGACACTCATCAGCCCCAGCATTTT
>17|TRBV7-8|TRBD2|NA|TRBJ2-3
CASSPRPIGGGTDTQYF
TGTGCCAGCAGCCCACGGCCCATCGGGGGGGGTACAGATACGCAGTATTTT
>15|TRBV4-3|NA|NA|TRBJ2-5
CASSQESLSKETQYF
TGCGCCAGCAGCCAAGAGTCCCTGTCAAAAGAGACCCAGTACTTC
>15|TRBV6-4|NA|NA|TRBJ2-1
CASSDSSGAGNEQFF
TGTGCCAGCAGTGACTCAAGTGGCGCGGGCAATGAGCAGTTCTTC
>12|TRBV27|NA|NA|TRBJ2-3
CASRTGEGTQYF
TGTGCCAGCAGGACAGGGGAGGGTACGCAGTATTTT
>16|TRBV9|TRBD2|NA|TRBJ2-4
CASSVGSGNVGNIQYF
TGTGCCAGCAGCGTAGGTAGCGGGAACGTGGGAAACATTCAGTACTTC
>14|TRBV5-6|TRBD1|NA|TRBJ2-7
CASRRTGRAYEQYF
TGTGCCAGCCGGAGGACAGGAAGAGCCTACGAGCAGTACTTC
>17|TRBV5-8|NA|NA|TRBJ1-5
CASSLVTQASSNQPQHF
TGTGCCAGCAGCTTGGTCACCCAGGCTTCGAGCAATCAGCCCCAGCATTTT
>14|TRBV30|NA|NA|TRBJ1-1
CAWSYQGRNTEAFF
TGTGCCTGGAGCTATCAAGGAAGGAACACTGAAGCTTTCTTT
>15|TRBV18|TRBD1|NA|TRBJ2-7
CASSAGTGTSYEQYF
TGTGCCAGCTCCGCCGGGACAGGGACCTCCTACGAGCAGTACTTC